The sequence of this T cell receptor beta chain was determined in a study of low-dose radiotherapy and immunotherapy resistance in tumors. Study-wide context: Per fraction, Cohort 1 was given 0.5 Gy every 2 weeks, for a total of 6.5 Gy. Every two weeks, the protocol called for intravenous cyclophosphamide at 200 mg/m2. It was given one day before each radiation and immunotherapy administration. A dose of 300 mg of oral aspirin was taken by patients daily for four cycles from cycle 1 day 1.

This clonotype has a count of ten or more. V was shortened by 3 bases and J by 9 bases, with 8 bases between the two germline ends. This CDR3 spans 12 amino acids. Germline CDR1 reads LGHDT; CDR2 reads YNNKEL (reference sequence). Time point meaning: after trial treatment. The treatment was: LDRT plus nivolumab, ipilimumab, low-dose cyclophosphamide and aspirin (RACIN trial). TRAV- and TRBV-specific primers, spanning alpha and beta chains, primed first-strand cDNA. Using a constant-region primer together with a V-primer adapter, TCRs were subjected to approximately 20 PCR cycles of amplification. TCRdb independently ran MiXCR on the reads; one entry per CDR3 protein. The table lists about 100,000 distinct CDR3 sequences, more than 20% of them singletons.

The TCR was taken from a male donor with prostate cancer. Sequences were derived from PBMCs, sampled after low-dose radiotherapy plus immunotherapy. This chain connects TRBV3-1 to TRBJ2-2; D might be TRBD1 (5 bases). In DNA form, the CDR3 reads TGTGCCAGCAGCCATGCAGGGTGGGAGCTGTTTTTT. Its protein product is CASSHAGWELFF. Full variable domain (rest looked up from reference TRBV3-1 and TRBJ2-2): DTAVSQTPKYLVTQMGNDKSIKCEQNLGHDTMYWYKQDSKKFLKIMFSYNNKELIINETVPNRFSPKSPDKAHLNLHINSLELGDSAVYFCASSHAGWELFFGEGSRLTVL.